The 27 T cell receptor beta chains below come from one sample, sequenced in a study of blood T cells in healthy people across ages. Next came a second PCR, run for about 7 to 11 cycles, which used a sample-barcoded 5' primer along with a J-beta primer mix. MiXCR, applied by TCRdb to the 5' RACE reads, yields one record per CDR3 protein. The data show around 580,000 distinct CDR3 sequences, with 47% seen just once and around 25% held by the top ten. What was sequenced was blood. These receptors all stem from a man older than 75 in good health.

The chain uses TRBV6-2 or TRBV6-3 and TRBJ1-4, with a tentative D call TRBD1 (6 bases). Germline CDR1 reads MNHEY; CDR2 reads SVGEGT. The CDR3 consists of 16 residues. Trimming shortened V by 4 bases and J by 5 bases, and 17 bases separated the two germline ends. Written as DNA, the CDR3 is TGTGCCAGCAGTTTTCGGGGGCCGTCTACAAATGAAAAACTGTTTTTT. Its protein is CASSFRGPSTNEKLFF.

The V and J genes are TRBV2 and TRBJ2-1; D unclear. The CDR3 is 11 residues long. Trimming shortened V by 10 bases and J by 7 bases, and 11 bases separated the two germline ends. Germline lookup yields CDR1 SNHLY and CDR2 FYNNEI. CDR3 nucleotide sequence: TGTGCCACCTACGACGGGAATGAGCAGTTCTTC. It specifies CATYDGNEQFF. Looking up the rest from reference TRBV2 and TRBJ2-1 gives the full variable domain: EPEVTQTPSHQVTQMGQEVILRCVPISNHLYFYWYRQILGQKVEFLVSFYNNEISEKSEIFDDQFSVERPDGSNFTLKIRSTKLEDSAMYFCATYDGNEQFFGPGTRLTVL.

V usage is TRBV10-3 and J usage is TRBJ2-3; D uncertain. This CDR3 region has 12 residues. Between the trimmed V and J ends, which lost 2 bases and 9 bases, there was a span of 9 bases. CDR1 ENHRY and CDR2 SYGVKD come from the germline V gene. CDR3 region: CAISETSETQYF. CDR3 bases: TGTGCCATCAGTGAGACGAGCGAAACGCAGTATTTT.

The gene calls are TRBV20-1 and TRBJ2-5; D possibly corresponds to TRBD1 (5 bases). The J call is uncertain, as TRBJ2-7 better fits the DNA end. The germline CDR1 and CDR2 sequences are DFQATT and SNEGSKA (reference sequence). This CDR3 has 14 residues. The CDR3 DNA follows: TGCAGTGCTAGAGATCACAGGAACCACTACGAGCAGTACTTC. Its translation: CSARDHRNHYEQYF.

This clonotype was seen ten or more times. J is TRBJ1-5 and V is TRBV7-9; TRBD1 aligns across 7 bases. CDR1 is SEHNR, CDR2 FQNEAQ, per germline (reference sequence). The trim removed 4 bases at V and 7 bases at J, leaving 7 bases unmatched. This CDR3 spans 14 amino acids. This chain's CDR3 is CASSSIRQGQPQHF. In DNA form, the CDR3 reads TGTGCCAGCAGCTCGATAAGACAGGGACAGCCCCAGCATTTT.

This clonotype was found a few times. At one of its ends the junction is not consistent with the germline gene, which may arise from a read error. This chain connects TRBV7-2 to TRBJ1-2; D is unresolved. Germline lookup yields CDR1 SGHTA and CDR2 FQGNSA. CDR3 size: 14 residues. CDR3 DNA: TGTGCCAGCAGCGTAGCCGGGGTGGTTTATGGCTACACCTTC. Its protein product is CASSVAGVVYGYTF. Using reference TRBV7-2 and TRBJ1-2 for the parts outside the CDR3, the full variable domain is GAGVSQSPSNKVTEKGKDVELRCDPISGHTALYWYRQSLGQGLEFLIYFQGNSAPDKSGLPSDRFSAERTGGSVSTLTIQRTQQEDSAVYLCASSVAGVVYGYTFGSGTRLTVV.

V and J are TRBV2 and TRBJ2-7; TRBD1 matches 7 bases. Germline values: CDR1 SNHLY, CDR2 FYNNEI. This CDR3 region has 17 residues. Trimming took 7 bases from V and 2 from J; bases not matched to a gene: 17. The CDR3 DNA follows: TGTGCCAGCACCACGCCCCCCCGGGACAGTGGTCCCTACGAGCAGTACTTC. Residues: CASTTPPRDSGPYEQYF.

The genes are TRBV2 and TRBJ1-1; unclear D gene. Trimming took off 6 bases at V and 5 bases at J, with 16 bases between the two ends. The germline V gene has CDR1 SNHLY and CDR2 FYNNEI. This CDR3 spans 14 amino acids. CDR3 sequence: CASSAEGMRTEAFF. CDR3 DNA: TGTGCCAGCAGCGCCGAGGGCATGAGAACTGAAGCTTTCTTT.

The table lists this clonotype with a few counts. The chain carries TRBV4-1 and TRBJ1-5, with TRBD1 matching 7 bases. V trimming: 0 bases; J trimming: 9 bases; junction bases outside the gene matches: 17. The length of the CDR3 is 18 residues. From germline, CDR1 is MGHRA and CDR2 YSYEKL. The CDR3 coding sequence is TGCGCCAGCAGCCAAGATAGAGGACAGGCCTTTAACGTGGGGCCCCAGCATTTT. It yields the protein CASSQDRGQAFNVGPQHF.

This sequence joins TRBV4-3 and TRBJ2-2, with 7 bases lining up with TRBD2. Per the germline V gene, CDR1 is LGHNA and CDR2 is YSLEER. V shed 0 bases and J 6 bases; nucleotides not matched to a gene: 10. CDR3 length: 17 amino acids. The CDR3 region has the DNA TGCGCCAGCAGCCAAGATCCCGGAGCGGGGAGGTCCGGGGAGCTGTTTTTT. The encoded protein is CASSQDPGAGRSGELFF.

The rearrangement uses TRBV27 and TRBJ2-7; TRBD2 might be the D (6 bases). Germline V gene sequence: CDR1 MNHEY, CDR2 SMNVEV (reference sequence). The germline V and J ends were trimmed by 7 bases and 7 bases, with 11 bases remaining between them. This CDR3 comprises 11 residues. The chain's CDR3 is CASTLGGEQYF. CDR3 nucleotides: TGTGCCAGCACCCTGGGGGGTGAGCAGTACTTC.

About this clonotype: A junction boundary mismatches the germline segment, possibly from a read error. The chain uses TRBV20-1 and TRBJ2-2; D may match TRBD1 or TRBD2 (5 bases each). The CDR3 runs to 15 residues. CDR1 is DFQATT and CDR2 is SNEGSKA in the germline V gene (reference sequence). The CDR3 sequence is CSARGPGPNTGELFF. The CDR3 nucleotides read TGCAGTGCCAGAGGCCCGGGACCAAACACCGGGGAGCTGTTTTTT.

The chain couples TRBV28 to TRBJ1-5; the D is unclear. This CDR3 region has 12 residues. The V and J ends lost 8 bases and 6 bases respectively, with 11 bases between them. Germline V gene data show CDR1 as MDHEN and CDR2 as SYDVKM. The CDR3 is CASVGLGQPQHF. As DNA, the CDR3 is TGTGCCAGCGTCGGTTTAGGTCAGCCCCAGCATTTT. Together with reference TRBV28 and TRBJ1-5, the CDR3 gives the full variable domain: DVKVTQSSRYLVKRTGEKVFLECVQDMDHENMFWYRQDPGLGLRLIYFSYDVKMKEKGDIPEGYSVSREKKERFSLILESASTNQTSMYLCASVGLGQPQHFGDGTRLSIL.

This clonotype was seen more than once but under ten times. The gene calls are TRBV6-2 or TRBV6-3 and TRBJ1-6; 7 bases line up with TRBD1. Germline V gene data show CDR1 as MNHEY and CDR2 as SVGEGT. The CDR3 extends over 15 amino acids. V dropped 2 bases and J dropped 5; count of bases not matched to a gene: 3. Written as DNA, the CDR3 is TGTGCCAGCAGTTACCGGGACAGCGATAATTCACCCCTCCACTTT. Its protein product is CASSYRDSDNSPLHF.

This chain links TRBV5-6 with TRBJ2-1; 9 nucleotides align to TRBD1. CDR1 is SGHDT and CDR2 is YYEEEE in the germline V gene. This CDR3 has 15 amino acids. V shed 5 bases, J shed 3 bases, and the junction held 6 bases outside the gene matches. The CDR3 region has the DNA TGTGCCAGCAGGGGGGCGGGACAGGGCTACAATGAGCAGTTCTTC. It specifies CASRGAGQGYNEQFF.

This clonotype turned up a few times. The chain carries TRBV20-1 and TRBJ2-5; D possibly corresponds to TRBD2 (7 bases). This CDR3 has 12 amino acids. From germline, CDR1 is DFQATT and CDR2 SNEGSKA (reference sequence). Trimming stripped 5 bases from V and 7 bases from J, with 14 bases between. In DNA form, the CDR3 reads TGCAGTGCTTTACAGGGAGGGGGGACCCAGTACTTC. It yields the protein CSALQGGGTQYF.

V is TRBV5-1 and J is TRBJ2-2; D might be TRBD2 (6 bases). Trimming took 1 base from V and 2 from J, leaving 12 bases between them. CDR1 is SGHRS and CDR2 is YFSETQ in the germline V gene. This CDR3 is built from 16 residues. The CDR3 loop is CASSLSGTLNTGELFF. CDR3 nucleotides: TGCGCCAGCAGCTTGTCCGGGACTTTAAACACCGGGGAGCTGTTTTTT.

The chain has TRBV12-3 or TRBV12-4 and TRBJ2-7; possibly TRBD1 for D (7 bases). TRBJ2-5 matches the DNA end more closely, so the J call is doubtful. This CDR3 comprises 14 residues. The CDR3 sequence: CASRSHRGLETQYF. The CDR3 DNA is TGTGCCAGCAGGTCTCACAGGGGACTAGAGACCCAGTACTTC.

Details on this clonotype: An end of the junction does not agree with germline; a read error may underlie this. The chain joins TRBV5-5 to TRBJ2-5; D is uncertain. The CDR3 has 14 amino acids. Germline V gives CDR1 SGHKS, CDR2 YYEKEE (reference sequence). The CDR3 protein is CASSVGQVQETLYF. CDR3 coding DNA: TGTGCCAGCTCGGTCGGCCAAGTCCAAGAGACCCTGTACTTC.

The V and J genes are TRBV20-1 and TRBJ2-5, with D perhaps given as TRBD1 or TRBD2 (5 bases each). Germline V lookup: CDR1 DFQATT, CDR2 SNEGSKA (reference sequence). The germline V and J ends were trimmed by 6 bases and 5 bases, with 16 bases remaining between them. The CDR3 runs 13 residues. The CDR3 DNA is TGCAGTGCCAATACCGGGACGGCGGAGACCCAGTACTTC. Translation gives CSANTGTAETQYF.

In its sample, this clonotype was seen many times. The chain couples TRBV20-1 to TRBJ2-3; TRBD2 matches 11 bases. The CDR3 spans 15 residues. Per the germline V gene, CDR1 is DFQATT and CDR2 is SNEGSKA (reference sequence). V was clipped by 5 bases and J by 2 bases; unmatched bases: 6. The CDR3 is CSALLAGGPTDTQYF. CDR3 sequence (DNA): TGCAGTGCTCTCCTAGCGGGAGGCCCCACAGATACGCAGTATTTT.

The chain recombines TRBV5-1 with TRBJ2-3; perhaps TRBD1 as D (6 bases). CDR3 length: 18 amino acids. V lost 0 bases and J lost 2, with 19 bases in between. Germline lookup yields CDR1 SGHRS and CDR2 YFSETQ. The CDR3 DNA reads TGCGCCAGCAGCTTGGGTCTCTGGGGGCGCACTCACACAGATACGCAGTATTTT. Protein product: CASSLGLWGRTHTDTQYF.

This clonotype was seen a handful of times. V usage is TRBV7-3 and J usage is TRBJ1-6, with D uncertain. Trimming removed 4 bases from V and 9 bases from J, with 10 bases in between. Germline loops: CDR1 SGHTA, CDR2 FQGTGA. The CDR3 runs 13 residues. Here the CDR3 reads CASSSTSGSPLHF. The DNA of the CDR3 is TGTGCCAGCAGCTCCACGAGTGGTTCACCCCTCCACTTT.

This clonotype has only a few counts. The chain carries TRBV3-1 and TRBJ1-1; no clear D gene. The germline V and J ends were trimmed by 3 bases and 0 bases, with 11 bases remaining between them. CDR3 size: 15 residues. CDR1 is LGHDT, CDR2 YNNKEL, per germline (reference sequence). CDR3 nucleotides: TGTGCCAGCAGCCAGGCGGTAAATCTGAACACTGAAGCTTTCTTT. Translating it yields CASSQAVNLNTEAFF.

This chain links TRBV20-1 with TRBJ2-1, with D uncertain. The V and J ends lost 8 bases and 4 bases respectively, with 9 bases between them. Germline loops: CDR1 DFQATT, CDR2 SNEGSKA (reference sequence). The CDR3 covers 11 residues. The CDR3 DNA is TGCAGTACCGGTCGATACAATGAGCAGTTCTTC. It yields the protein CSTGRYNEQFF.

This clonotype was counted only a few times. CDR3 in amino acids: CASRPGQRGETQYF. The CDR3 coding sequence is TGTGCCAGCAGGCCGGGACAGAGGGGAGAGACCCAGTACTTC. The chain employs TRBV28 and TRBJ2-5; 7 bases map to TRBD1. The CDR3 spans 14 residues. The germline CDR1 and CDR2 sequences are MDHEN and SYDVKM. V lost 6 bases, J lost 4 bases, and 8 bases stayed unmatched.

This clonotype was found a few times. The chain is built from TRBV4-3 and TRBJ1-5, with a weak D call TRBD1 (6 bases). Germline values: CDR1 LGHNA, CDR2 YSLEER. The CDR3 covers 15 residues. Between the trimmed V and J ends, which lost 0 bases and 7 bases, there was a span of 13 bases. CDR3 nucleotide sequence: TGCGCCAGCAGCCAAGAGGAACAGGGTGACCAGCCCCAGCATTTT. Translation gives CASSQEEQGDQPQHF.